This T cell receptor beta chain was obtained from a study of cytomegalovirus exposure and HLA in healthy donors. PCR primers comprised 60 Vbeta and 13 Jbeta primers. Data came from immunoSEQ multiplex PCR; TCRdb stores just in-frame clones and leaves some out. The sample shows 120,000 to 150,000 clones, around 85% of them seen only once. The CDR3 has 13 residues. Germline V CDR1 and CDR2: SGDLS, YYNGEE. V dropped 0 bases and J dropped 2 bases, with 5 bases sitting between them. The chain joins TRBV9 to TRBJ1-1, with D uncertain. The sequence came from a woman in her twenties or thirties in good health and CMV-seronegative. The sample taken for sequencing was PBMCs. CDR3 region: CASSVAQNTEAFF. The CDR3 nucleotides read TGTGCCAGCAGCGTAGCCCAAAACACTGAAGCTTTCTTT.